Each of the 14 T cell receptor beta chains below was sequenced from the same sample in a study of cytomegalovirus exposure and HLA in healthy donors. TCRdb's table, derived via immunoSEQ multiplex PCR, lists solely in-frame clones and lacks some. The table records more than 70,000 clones, less than 95% of them present only once. Sequenced: PBMCs. The receptors originated from a woman between 18 and 30 years old in good health and CMV-seronegative.

The chain uses TRBV2 and TRBJ1-1; the D is unclear. Germline V gives CDR1 SNHLY, CDR2 FYNNEI. The CDR3 contains 13 residues. V was shortened by 6 bases and J by 1 base, with 9 bases between the two germline ends. The CDR3 nucleotides are TGTGCCAGCAGCCCGGAGACGAACACTGAAGCTTTCTTT. This encodes CASSPETNTEAFF.

J is TRBJ2-2 and V is TRBV5-6; 9 bases fit TRBD2. J was trimmed by 5 bases and V by 0 bases; bases with no gene match: 8. There are 17 residues in the CDR3. Germline CDR1 reads SGHDT; CDR2 reads YYEEEE. The chain's CDR3 is CASSLESLAGVTGELFF. The CDR3 DNA reads as TGTGCCAGCAGCTTGGAAAGTTTAGCGGGAGTTACCGGGGAGCTGTTTTTT.

The rearrangement links TRBV30 to TRBJ1-5; 8 nucleotides match TRBD1. Trimming took 3 bases from V and 3 from J; bases not matched to a gene: 13. Germline V gives CDR1 GTSNPN, CDR2 SVGIG (reference sequence). The CDR3 has 17 amino acids. CDR3 nucleotide sequence: TGTGCCTGGAGGGGAGGAGCCGGGACAGGTCACAATCAGCCCCAGCATTTT. It translates to CAWRGGAGTGHNQPQHF.

The chain combines TRBV7-6 with TRBJ1-3, with TRBD1 identical over 7 bases. There are 15 residues in the CDR3. V was clipped by 5 bases and J by 0 bases; unmatched bases: 4. From germline, CDR1 is SGHVS and CDR2 FNYEAQ. The CDR3 bases are TGTGCCAGCAGCCGGGGGACAGCCTCTGGAAACACCATATATTTT. Translation: CASSRGTASGNTIYF. The full variable domain, completed using reference TRBV7-6 and TRBJ1-3, is GAGVSQSPRYKVTKRGQDVALRCDPISGHVSLYWYRQALGQGPEFLTYFNYEAQQDKSGLPNDRFSAERPEGSISTLTIQRTEQRDSAMYRCASSRGTASGNTIYFGEGSWLTVV.

The V call is TRBV19, the J call TRBJ1-1; possibly TRBD1 for D (5 bases). The CDR3 consists of 15 residues. The V and J ends lost 5 bases and 0 bases respectively, with 13 bases between them. Germline V lookup: CDR1 LNHDA, CDR2 SQIVND (reference sequence). CDR3 amino acids: CASSPPGLMNTEAFF. The CDR3 coding sequence is TGTGCCAGTAGTCCACCAGGGCTTATGAACACTGAAGCTTTCTTT.

The J gene is TRBJ1-3, the V gene TRBV6-5, with 7 positions matching TRBD1. Germline V gives CDR1 MNHEY, CDR2 SVGAGI. Unmatched junction bases numbered 2, after V lost 0 bases and J lost 0 bases. The CDR3 is 16 residues long. Here the CDR3 DNA reads TGTGCCAGCAGTTACTCGGGACAGATCTCTGGAAACACCATATATTTT. Its translation is CASSYSGQISGNTIYF.

The chain carries TRBV5-6 and TRBJ2-7; the D gene is possibly TRBD2 (5 bases). The CDR3 is 12 amino acids. Germline-derived CDR1 and CDR2 are SGHDT and YYEEEE. V was pared by 2 bases and J by 7 bases, with 10 bases between. CDR3 sequence: CASSFSGGEQYF. DNA of the CDR3: TGTGCCAGCAGCTTTTCTGGAGGAGAGCAGTACTTC.

This clone was recorded only once. This chain joins TRBV7-8 and TRBJ1-3, with D maybe TRBD1 (5 bases). This CDR3 comprises 16 residues. V lost 6 bases, J lost 3 bases, and 18 bases lay in between. Germline CDR1 and CDR2: SGHVS and FQNEAQ. CDR3 sequence (DNA): TGTGCCAGCAGAAACACCCAGGGTTATGGTGGAAACACCATATATTTT. It specifies CASRNTQGYGGNTIYF. The variable domain in full, completed from reference TRBV7-8 and TRBJ1-3, reads GAGVSQSPRYKVAKRGQDVALRCDPISGHVSLFWYQQALGQGPEFLTYFQNEAQLDKSGLPSDRFFAERPEGSVSTLKIQRTQQEDSAVYLCASRNTQGYGGNTIYFGEGSWLTVV.

V gene TRBV19 combines with J gene TRBJ2-2; D uncertain. Trimming left V 2 bases short and J 8 bases short, with 18 bases between. The length of the CDR3 is 16 residues. Germline CDR1 and CDR2: LNHDA and SQIVND (reference sequence). The CDR3 region is CASSIKESFYLGELFF. In DNA, the CDR3 is TGTGCCAGTAGTATAAAAGAGTCATTTTACTTGGGGGAGCTGTTTTTT.

The genes are TRBV4-3 and TRBJ2-1; 9 positions match TRBD1. J gave up 12 bases and V 0 bases, and 9 bases lay outside the gene matches. Germline CDR1 and CDR2: LGHNA and YSLEER. The CDR3 runs 15 residues. Written as DNA, the CDR3 is TGCGCCAGCAGCCAAGATTGGGGACAGGGTCAGAGGCAGTTCTTC. Its protein is CASSQDWGQGQRQFF.

The chain joins TRBV27 to TRBJ1-4; D possibly corresponds to TRBD1 (6 bases). The V gene's germline CDR1 is MNHEY and CDR2 SMNVEV (reference sequence). V lost 9 bases and J lost 8, with 19 bases in between. This CDR3 is 14 amino acids long. The CDR3 sequence is CASRQGRGGEKLFF. The CDR3 region has the DNA TGTGCCAGTAGGCAGGGGCGCGGGGGCGAAAAACTGTTTTTT.

There are a few counts of this clone. V is TRBV6-4 and J is TRBJ2-3, with 12 bases lining up with TRBD1. The CDR3 spans 15 residues. Trimming took 2 bases from V and 4 from J; bases not matched to a gene: 1. CDR1 is MRHNA, CDR2 SNTAGT, per germline. The DNA for the CDR3 is TGTGCCAGCAGTGACGGGACAGGGGGCGCAGATACGCAGTATTTT. Translating it yields CASSDGTGGADTQYF.

The chain uses TRBV10-3 and TRBJ2-7; TRBD1 is a possible D gene (6 bases). The CDR3 consists of 14 residues. From germline, CDR1 is ENHRY and CDR2 SYGVKD. Trimming left V 5 bases short and J 2 bases short, with 13 bases between. CDR3 residues: CAISPARDTYEQYF. CDR3 bases: TGTGCCATCAGTCCAGCAAGGGACACCTACGAGCAGTACTTC.

The gene calls are TRBV29-1 and TRBJ2-1, with D perhaps TRBD2 (6 bases). Deletions cut 7 bases from V and 2 bases from J, with 12 bases between. This CDR3 comprises 13 residues. Germline CDR1 is SQVTM and CDR2 is ANQGSEA. Here the CDR3 DNA reads TGCAGCGCAACCGGAGGGACCTACAATGAGCAGTTCTTC. It translates to CSATGGTYNEQFF.